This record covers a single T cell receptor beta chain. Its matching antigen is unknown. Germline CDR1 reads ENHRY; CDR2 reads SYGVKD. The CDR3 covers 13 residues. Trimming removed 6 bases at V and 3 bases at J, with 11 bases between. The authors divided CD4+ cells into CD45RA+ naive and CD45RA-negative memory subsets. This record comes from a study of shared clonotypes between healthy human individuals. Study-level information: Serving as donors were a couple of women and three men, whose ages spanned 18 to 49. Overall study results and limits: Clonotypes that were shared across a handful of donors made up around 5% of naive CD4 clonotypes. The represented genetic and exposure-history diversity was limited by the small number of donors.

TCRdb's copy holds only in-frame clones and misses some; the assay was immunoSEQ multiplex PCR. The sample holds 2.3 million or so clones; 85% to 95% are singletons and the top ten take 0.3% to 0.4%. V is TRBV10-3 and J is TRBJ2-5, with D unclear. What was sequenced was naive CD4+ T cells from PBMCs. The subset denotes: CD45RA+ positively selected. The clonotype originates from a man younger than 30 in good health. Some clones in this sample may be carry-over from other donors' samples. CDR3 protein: CAISARAEETQYF. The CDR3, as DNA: TGTGCCATCAGCGCCCGTGCAGAAGAGACCCAGTACTTC.